This is a list of T cell receptor beta chains from one sample in a study of cytomegalovirus exposure and HLA in healthy donors. Sequencing was performed with immunoSEQ multiplex PCR; in TCRdb, only in-frame clones are kept and a portion is missing. This sample has 120,000 to 150,000 clones, with approximately 91% found just once. Sequencing used PBMCs. These receptor sequences come from a man aged 18 to 29 in good health and CMV-seronegative. CDR3s include the opening cysteine and the closing phenylalanine or tryptophan. D genes are given only for firm matches. Only some rows state a clone size, as once, few, many or a class for expanded clones.

j_gene: TRBJ1-2
abundance: NA
v_gene: TRBV5-1
d_gene: TRBD1
CDR3nt: TGCGCCAGCAGCTTGCTAAAGGGACAGGGCGTCGCATATTATGGCTACACCTTC
CDR3aa: CASSLLKGQGVAYYGYTF

j_gene: TRBJ1-6
abundance: NA
v_gene: TRBV2
d_gene: NA
CDR3nt: TGTGCCAGCAGAGCGACAGAAAACTATAATTCACCCCTCCACTTT
CDR3aa: CASRATENYNSPLHF

j_gene: TRBJ1-2
abundance: NA
v_gene: TRBV19
d_gene: NA
CDR3nt: TGTGCAAGCACTGAAGGGGGGGGTAACTATGGCTACACCTTC
CDR3aa: CASTEGGGNYGYTF

j_gene: TRBJ2-3
abundance: NA
v_gene: TRBV7-8
d_gene: TRBD2
CDR3nt: TGTGCCAGCAGCCCGCGACTAGCGGAGGGGGCAGATACGCAGTATTTT
CDR3aa: CASSPRLAEGADTQYF

j_gene: TRBJ2-1
abundance: NA
v_gene: TRBV6-1
d_gene: NA
CDR3nt: TGTGCCAGCAGGGCAAGATCTAGCTCCTACAATGAGCAGTTCTTC
CDR3aa: CASRARSSSYNEQFF

j_gene: TRBJ1-4
abundance: once
v_gene: TRBV5-1
d_gene: NA
CDR3nt: TGCGCCAGCAGCTTGGGCAGGGATCGTTCAACTAATGAAAAACTGTTTTTT
CDR3aa: CASSLGRDRSTNEKLFF

j_gene: TRBJ1-1
abundance: NA
v_gene: TRBV10-3
d_gene: TRBD1
CDR3nt: TGTGCCATCGGGAATCTGGGACAGGGCAGATTGAACACTGAAGCTTTCTTT
CDR3aa: CAIGNLGQGRLNTEAFF

j_gene: TRBJ2-2
abundance: NA
v_gene: TRBV21-1
d_gene: NA
CDR3nt: TGTGCCAGCAGCAAAGTCGGTAGCGGGAGATTTTGTGGTGGCACCGGGGAGCTGTTTTTT
CDR3aa: CASSKVGSGRFCGGTGELFF

j_gene: TRBJ2-1
abundance: NA
v_gene: TRBV23-1
d_gene: NA
CDR3nt: TGCGCCAGCAGTCAGCCGAGAAATGAGCAGTTCTTC
CDR3aa: CASSQPRNEQFF

j_gene: TRBJ2-1
abundance: once
v_gene: TRBV5-1
d_gene: TRBD2
CDR3nt: TGCGCCAGCAGCTTGGCCAGCTTGAGGACTAGAGGCAATGAGCAGTTCTTC
CDR3aa: CASSLASLRTRGNEQFF

j_gene: TRBJ2-3
abundance: NA
v_gene: TRBV7-3
d_gene: NA
CDR3nt: TGTGCCAGCAGCCTCGGCGGGGCGCGCACAGATACGCAGTATTTT
CDR3aa: CASSLGGARTDTQYF

j_gene: TRBJ2-7
abundance: NA
v_gene: TRBV2
d_gene: NA
CDR3nt: TGTGCCAGCAGCCGATCACACCAGGCGGGGGCCAATCCCTACGAGCAGTACTTC
CDR3aa: CASSRSHQAGANPYEQYF

j_gene: TRBJ1-4
abundance: once
v_gene: TRBV19
d_gene: TRBD1
CDR3nt: TGTGCCAGTAATTCCCGCAACAGGGGGCAGGGTGAAAAACTGTTTTTT
CDR3aa: CASNSRNRGQGEKLFF

j_gene: TRBJ2-3
abundance: NA
v_gene: TRBV7-9
d_gene: NA
CDR3nt: TGTGCCAGCAGCCACACAGGGCCGGCAGATACGCAGTATTTT
CDR3aa: CASSHTGPADTQYF

j_gene: TRBJ2-2
abundance: NA
v_gene: TRBV9
d_gene: TRBD2
CDR3nt: TGTGCCAGCAACGGACTAGCGGGATCAGGCGGGGAGCTGTTTTTT
CDR3aa: CASNGLAGSGGELFF

j_gene: TRBJ2-2
abundance: NA
v_gene: TRBV9
d_gene: NA
CDR3nt: TGTGCCAGCAGCGTAGTGTCGCAGGCCGGGGAGCTGTTTTTT
CDR3aa: CASSVVSQAGELFF

j_gene: TRBJ1-3
abundance: NA
v_gene: TRBV30
d_gene: TRBD1
CDR3nt: TGTGCCTGGAGCCGGGACAGGGGAATTTCTGGAAACACCATATATTTT
CDR3aa: CAWSRDRGISGNTIYF

j_gene: TRBJ1-2
abundance: NA
v_gene: TRBV28
d_gene: NA
CDR3nt: TGTGCCAGCAGTTTTTGGCATTCTAACTATGGCTACACCTTC
CDR3aa: CASSFWHSNYGYTF

j_gene: TRBJ2-1
abundance: NA
v_gene: TRBV27
d_gene: NA
CDR3nt: TGTGCCAGCAGTTTAGCAGGGGACAATGAGCAGTTCTTC
CDR3aa: CASSLAGDNEQFF

j_gene: TRBJ1-3
abundance: NA
v_gene: TRBV4-1
d_gene: NA
CDR3nt: TGCGCCAGCAGCCAAGGGGGGGGCCCTGGAAACACCATATATTTT
CDR3aa: CASSQGGGPGNTIYF

j_gene: TRBJ2-1
abundance: NA
v_gene: TRBV7-2
d_gene: NA
CDR3nt: TGTGCCAGCAAGAGAAGTCTAGCGCTACAGCAGTTCTTC
CDR3aa: CASKRSLALQQFF

j_gene: TRBJ1-4
abundance: NA
v_gene: TRBV28
d_gene: NA
CDR3nt: TGTGCCAGCTCCTCCCCGGGAGGTGAAAAACTGTTTTTT
CDR3aa: CASSSPGGEKLFF

j_gene: TRBJ2-7
abundance: NA
v_gene: TRBV28
d_gene: TRBD2
CDR3nt: TGTGCAGCACTAGATGCGGAAGCGGGATCCTACGAGCAGTACTTC
CDR3aa: CAALDAEAGSYEQYF

j_gene: TRBJ1-2
abundance: once
v_gene: TRBV2
d_gene: NA
CDR3nt: TGTGCCAGCAGTGAAGCCGGGAGGGTCAGCTATGGCTACACCTTC
CDR3aa: CASSEAGRVSYGYTF

j_gene: TRBJ2-5
abundance: NA
v_gene: TRBV14
d_gene: NA
CDR3nt: TGTGCCAGCAGCCAAGTCGGGAGTGCGGTAGAGACCCAGTACTTC
CDR3aa: CASSQVGSAVETQYF

j_gene: TRBJ1-1
abundance: NA
v_gene: TRBV11-2
d_gene: NA
CDR3nt: TGTGCCAGCAGAAAGGACAGATTGAACACTGAAGCTTTCTTT
CDR3aa: CASRKDRLNTEAFF

j_gene: TRBJ1-5
abundance: NA
v_gene: TRBV7-8
d_gene: TRBD1
CDR3nt: TGTGCCAGCAGCTCAACAGCCAGGACAGGGGGCAATCAGCCCCAGCATTTT
CDR3aa: CASSSTARTGGNQPQHF

j_gene: TRBJ1-1
abundance: NA
v_gene: TRBV5-1
d_gene: NA
CDR3nt: TGCGCCAGCAGCTTGGCCAGGGCGGGGATTATGAACACTGAAGCTTTCTTT
CDR3aa: CASSLARAGIMNTEAFF

j_gene: TRBJ1-1
abundance: once
v_gene: TRBV20-1
d_gene: TRBD1
CDR3nt: TGCAGTGCCCTGACAGGGACTGAAGCTTTCTTT
CDR3aa: CSALTGTEAFF

j_gene: TRBJ1-5
abundance: once
v_gene: TRBV30
d_gene: TRBD1
CDR3nt: TGTGCCTGGAGCGCGGACAGGGCTGGCAATCAGCCCCAGCATTTT
CDR3aa: CAWSADRAGNQPQHF

j_gene: TRBJ1-1
abundance: NA
v_gene: TRBV9
d_gene: NA
CDR3nt: TGTGCCAGCAGCGGAGACGCGGGAACTGAAGCTTTCTTT
CDR3aa: CASSGDAGTEAFF

j_gene: TRBJ1-2
abundance: NA
v_gene: TRBV30
d_gene: NA
CDR3nt: TGTGCCTGGAGTGTACTAGGGGGCTACACCTTC
CDR3aa: CAWSVLGGYTF

j_gene: TRBJ1-3
abundance: NA
v_gene: TRBV5-4
d_gene: NA
CDR3nt: TGTGCCAGCAGCTTGACAGGCTCTGGAAACACCATATATTTT
CDR3aa: CASSLTGSGNTIYF

j_gene: TRBJ1-1
abundance: NA
v_gene: TRBV28
d_gene: TRBD1
CDR3nt: TGTGCCAGCAGACTCCCCCCGGGACAGGGATTGAACACTGAAGCTTTCTTT
CDR3aa: CASRLPPGQGLNTEAFF

j_gene: TRBJ2-3
abundance: NA
v_gene: TRBV27
d_gene: TRBD1
CDR3nt: TGTGCCAGCAGTCTAGGACCGACAGGGTCCAGTAGCACAGATACGCAGTATTTT
CDR3aa: CASSLGPTGSSSTDTQYF